The rows below give T cell receptor beta chains drawn from one sample of a study of T cells in tuberculosis. Libraries were prepared by immunoSEQ multiplex PCR; TCRdb keeps only in-frame clonotypes and omits some of them. In the table there are some 23,000 clones, 85% to 95% of which are singletons. The material sequenced was PBMCs. These receptors all come from a donor aged 10 to 29 with latent tuberculosis or without tuberculosis infection. Some clones in this sample may be carry-over from other donors' samples. The CDR3 runs from the conserved cysteine through the conserved F or W. Each record gives: J gene, D gene, clone size, V gene, CDR3 protein, CDR3 DNA. A D gene is named only where the DNA matches it firmly. Clone size is given for some rows only: seen once, a few or many times, or a class if the clone is expanded.

TRBJ2-7 | . | . | TRBV2 | CASSPPALKNAYEQYF | TGTGCCAGCAGTCCCCCTGCCCTAAAAAATGCCTACGAGCAGTACTTC
TRBJ1-4 | TRBD1 | . | TRBV13 | CASSFWGTANEKLFF | TGTGCCAGCAGCTTTTGGGGGACAGCTAATGAAAAACTGTTTTTT
TRBJ2-7 | . | . | TRBV7-2 | CASSLHLPGGSSYEQYF | TGTGCCAGCAGCTTACATCTCCCCGGAGGCAGCTCCTACGAGCAGTACTTC
TRBJ2-1 | . | . | TRBV5-1 | CASSFSSEQFF | TGCGCCAGCAGCTTTTCTAGTGAGCAGTTCTTC
TRBJ2-7 | . | . | TRBV27 | CASGGVAYEQYF | TGTGCCAGCGGAGGGGTTGCGTACGAGCAGTACTTC
TRBJ2-5 | . | . | TRBV9 | CASSESNGETQYF | TGTGCCAGCAGCGAGTCAAACGGGGAGACCCAGTACTTC
TRBJ2-7 | TRBD1 | . | TRBV9 | CASSPGTAGYEQYF | TGTGCCAGCAGCCCCGGGACAGCCGGCTACGAGCAGTACTTC
TRBJ2-1 | . | . | TRBV7-9 | CASSPPGLRGYNEQFF | TGTGCCAGCAGCCCCCCTGGACTGCGAGGGTACAATGAGCAGTTCTTC
TRBJ2-3 | . | . | TRBV25-1 | CASRSRPADTQYF | TGTGCCAGCAGGTCGAGGCCCGCAGATACGCAGTATTTT
TRBJ1-4 | TRBD1 | . | TRBV18 | CASSPDRATNEKLFF | TGTGCCAGCTCACCGGACAGGGCGACTAATGAAAAACTGTTTTTT
TRBJ2-3 | TRBD2 | . | TRBV7-2 | CASSFPLAVNTDTQYF | TGTGCCAGCAGCTTCCCTCTAGCGGTCAACACAGATACGCAGTATTTT
TRBJ1-1 | TRBD1 | . | TRBV28 | CASSLWGTGRGNTEAFF | TGTGCCAGCAGTTTATGGGGGACAGGGAGGGGGAACACTGAAGCTTTCTTT
TRBJ2-7 | TRBD2 | . | TRBV5-4 | CASSSWTSGSFYEQYF | TGTGCCAGCAGCTCATGGACTAGCGGGAGTTTTTACGAGCAGTACTTC
TRBJ2-2 | TRBD1 | once | TRBV5-1 | CASSSGQGAGAGELFF | TGCGCCAGCAGCTCGGGACAGGGGGCAGGAGCCGGGGAGCTGTTTTTT
TRBJ1-1 | TRBD1 | once | TRBV30 | CAWRDRWDTEAFF | TGTGCCTGGAGGGACAGGTGGGACACTGAAGCTTTCTTT
TRBJ2-7 | TRBD2 | . | TRBV9 | CASSRGTSSYEQYF | TGTGCCAGCAGCCGCGGGACTAGCTCCTACGAGCAGTACTTC
TRBJ1-2 | TRBD1 | . | TRBV6-4 | CASSDRDRAGYTF | TGTGCCAGCAGCGACCGGGACAGGGCTGGCTACACCTTC
TRBJ2-5 | . | . | TRBV6-5 | CASSFTGTQYF | TGTGCCAGCAGTTTTACCGGGACCCAGTACTTC
TRBJ2-2 | TRBD2 | once | TRBV5-1 | CASSLYAGGTGELFF | TGCGCCAGCAGCCTGTATGCGGGGGGCACCGGGGAGCTGTTTTTT
TRBJ2-3 | . | . | TRBV4-3 | CASSQVGSGVTDTQYF | TGCGCCAGCAGCCAAGTGGGTTCCGGAGTCACAGATACGCAGTATTTT
TRBJ2-2 | TRBD1 | . | TRBV7-2 | CASSLFTTGANTGELFF | TGTGCCAGCAGCTTATTTACGACAGGGGCGAACACCGGGGAGCTGTTTTTT
TRBJ1-1 | . | . | TRBV7-9 | CASGRRGANTEAFF | TGTGCCAGCGGACGTCGGGGGGCGAACACTGAAGCTTTCTTT
TRBJ2-7 | . | . | TRBV9 | CASSLQRNYEQYF | TGTGCCAGCAGCCTACAGAGAAACTACGAGCAGTACTTC
TRBJ1-1 | . | . | TRBV5-1 | CASSFEHGNTEAFF | TGCGCCAGCAGCTTTGAACATGGGAACACTGAAGCTTTCTTT
TRBJ1-1 | TRBD1 | . | TRBV6-5 | CASNFQGANTEAFF | TGTGCCAGCAACTTCCAGGGGGCGAACACTGAAGCTTTCTTT
TRBJ1-5 | TRBD1 | . | TRBV7-2 | CASSPRRTGYSNQPQHF | TGTGCCAGCAGCCCCCGACGGACAGGGTATAGCAATCAGCCCCAGCATTTT
TRBJ2-4 | TRBD1 | . | TRBV10-2 | CASSESRQGALAKNIQYF | TGCGCCAGCAGTGAGTCGAGACAGGGGGCATTAGCCAAAAACATTCAGTACTTC
TRBJ2-2 | . | . | TRBV7-3 | CASSLRWNRDTGELFF | TGTGCCAGCAGCTTAAGGTGGAACAGAGACACCGGGGAGCTGTTTTTT
TRBJ2-7 | TRBD1 | . | TRBV6-1 | CASSEGDSSYEQYF | TGTGCCAGCAGTGAAGGGGACAGCTCCTACGAGCAGTACTTC
TRBJ2-7 | TRBD1 | . | TRBV27 | CASSPRQGRPETYEQYF | TGTGCCAGCAGTCCTAGACAGGGGAGGCCAGAAACCTACGAGCAGTACTTC